This T cell receptor beta chain was identified during a study of CD8 T cells in Susac syndrome (dated by TCRdb to the late 2010s). Notes on the research overall: Repertoire sequencing was used to test whether CD8+ T cell activation and differentiation in Susac syndrome was antigen driven.

High-throughput TCR beta sequencing profiled peripheral blood CD8+ and CD4+ T cells from healthy donors, Susac syndrome patients and multiple sclerosis patients. The multiple sclerosis controls were treatment-naive patients who had stable or active relapsing-remitting disease and met the revised McDonald criteria. CD8+ TEMRA cells were enriched by FACS, while bulk CD8+ and CD4+ T cells were purified by magnetic negative isolation. Blood was collected in EDTA tubes and processed within 24 hours, with PBMCs isolated through density gradient centrifugation. PBMCs intended for TCR sequencing were cryopreserved in liquid nitrogen and thawed later in a water bath at 37 degrees C. The sorted or isolated CD4+, CD8+ and CD8+ TEMRA cells had a purity of 90% or higher. RNA was extracted using the RNeasy kit, and roughly 0.45 to 1 microgram was reverse transcribed with random hexamers. The immunoSEQ multiplex PCR assay, which covers 54 Vbeta and 13 Jbeta segments, was used to amplify TCR beta CDR3 regions. PCR amplification bias was corrected by using a synthetic template baseline for primer optimization and computational correction. As for how the authors treated the data: Reads were annotated to V, D and J genes according to IMGT and were analyzed with immunoSEQ Analyzer, with only productive sequences retained. Clonality was calculated as one minus the Shannon entropy normalized by log2 of the number of productive unique sequences. For each patient and control, public and private clones were evaluated among the 100 most prevalent clones. A clone was defined as Susac-specific if it was absent from the healthy and MS cohorts, from 1052 published viral clones and from other ImmuneACCESS disease sequences. TCRdb handled the public reads itself, with Q25 trimming in fastp and clone calling in MiXCR, and kept productive beta chains. All rows with the same CDR3 protein become a single entry with the most common DNA and genes. The V and J calls were not made by the authors but by TCRdb's processing. The sample table records approximately 150,000 distinct CDR3 sequences; 85% to 95% of these occur just once. The ten biggest clones cover under 0.095% of the sample.

Only one count was recorded for this clonotype. The target of this receptor is not known. No much larger clone is present one base from it, and per-base qualities are unavailable. A single read is weak support. The germline V gene supplies CDR1 MNHNS and CDR2 SASEGT. Relative to germline, V is 6 bases shorter and J is 3 bases shorter, with 18 bases between their ends. The CDR3, from cysteine to phenylalanine, totals 16 residues. This entry keeps only the CDR3 DNA: 48 bases, framed from base 1. What the work shows at the level of the full study, not this receptor alone: The study acknowledged that relatively few individuals were included in the TCR sequencing and HLA analysis.

Sequencing used CD4+ T cells from PBMCs. This receptor was taken from a human donor with multiple sclerosis. In this chain, TRBV6-1 is recombined with TRBJ1-3; a tentative D call is TRBD1 (5 bases match). The DNA is TGTGCCAGCAGAGGAAGTTACGTGAGGGGTGGAAACACCATATATTTT. It is translated as CASRGSYVRGGNTIYF.